This note documents a single T cell receptor (beta chain) sequence. Antigen specificity is unknown. This sample was taken from a study of cytomegalovirus exposure and HLA in healthy donors. Study-wide context: The same platform was used for the 130 or so validation repertoires as for the 650 to 800 first-cohort repertoires, as reported in a later analysis.

The donors were part of the roughly 120-subject validation cohort, which stood apart from the roughly 730-subject first cohort. The V and J ends lost 4 bases and 2 bases, in that order; junction bases with no gene match: 1. From germline, CDR1 is SGHRS and CDR2 YFSETQ. CDR3 size: 13 residues. Some clones are missing from TCRdb's copy, which holds only in-frame ones; the method was immunoSEQ multiplex PCR. This table has some 250,000 clones, around 86% appearing once. Study-wide findings and caveats: In vitro confirmation showed three CMV-associated chains to be CMV antigen specific. Most TCR sequences showed up rarely, but some public TCRs showed up in many donors.

The clonotype originates from a woman in her 30s in good health and CMV-seropositive. Sequencing used PBMCs. J is TRBJ2-7 and V is TRBV5-1, with 9 positions matching TRBD2. The chain's CDR3 is CASSAGGPYEQYF. CDR3 in DNA: TGCGCCAGCAGCGCGGGAGGGCCCTACGAGCAGTACTTC.